A selection of T cell receptor beta chains follows, all from one sample in a study of blood T cell repertoires in COVID-19. This table comes from immunoSEQ multiplex PCR, and its TCRdb copy is limited to in-frame clones, with some not included. The sample contains under 300,000 clones, approximately 90% of which appear only once. The sample was PBMCs or T cells enriched from blood (not recorded which). The source is a woman younger than 35 who had recovered from COVID-19. Each CDR3 is given with its conserved first and last residue. The order of the fields is V gene, D gene, J gene, clone size, CDR3 protein, CDR3 DNA. D genes are given only for firm matches. Clone size appears in some rows only: once, few, many, or a class for an expanded clone.

V gene: TRBV15
D gene: NA
J gene: TRBJ2-2
clone size: NA
CDR3 protein: CATSRDARDGGTGELFF
CDR3 DNA: TGTGCCACCAGCAGAGACGCCCGGGACGGGGGCACCGGGGAGCTGTTTTTT

V gene: TRBV6-6
D gene: NA
J gene: TRBJ2-2
clone size: NA
CDR3 protein: CASGTQGYTGELFF
CDR3 DNA: TGTGCCAGCGGAACTCAGGGGTACACCGGGGAGCTGTTTTTT

V gene: TRBV5-1
D gene: NA
J gene: TRBJ1-3
clone size: NA
CDR3 protein: CASSLTGWGNTIYF
CDR3 DNA: TGCGCCAGCAGCTTGACAGGGTGGGGAAACACCATATATTTT

V gene: TRBV11-2
D gene: TRBD1
J gene: TRBJ1-6
clone size: NA
CDR3 protein: CASSPHGQENSPLHF
CDR3 DNA: TGTGCCAGCAGCCCCCACGGACAGGAGAATTCACCCCTCCACTTT

V gene: TRBV10-3
D gene: NA
J gene: TRBJ1-1
clone size: few
CDR3 protein: CAISAFQGFDDEAFF
CDR3 DNA: TGTGCCATCAGTGCCTTTCAGGGTTTTGATGATGAAGCTTTCTTT

V gene: TRBV7-9
D gene: TRBD1
J gene: TRBJ2-1
clone size: NA
CDR3 protein: CASSAPGQGSWNEQFF
CDR3 DNA: TGTGCCAGCAGCGCTCCGGGACAGGGTAGTTGGAATGAGCAGTTCTTC

V gene: TRBV5-1
D gene: NA
J gene: TRBJ1-1
clone size: once
CDR3 protein: CASSLSAGTEAFF
CDR3 DNA: TGCGCCAGCAGCTTGTCGGCGGGAACTGAAGCTTTCTTT

V gene: TRBV2
D gene: NA
J gene: TRBJ2-2
clone size: NA
CDR3 protein: CASSGDSTGELFF
CDR3 DNA: TGTGCCAGCAGCGGGGATAGCACCGGGGAGCTGTTTTTT

V gene: TRBV6-6
D gene: NA
J gene: TRBJ1-2
clone size: NA
CDR3 protein: CASSYVQSKGYTF
CDR3 DNA: TGTGCCAGCAGTTACGTCCAGTCGAAAGGCTACACCTTC

V gene: TRBV4-1
D gene: NA
J gene: TRBJ1-6
clone size: NA
CDR3 protein: CASSLTRDSNSPLHF
CDR3 DNA: TGCGCCAGCAGCCTCACGAGGGATTCTAATTCACCCCTCCACTTT

V gene: TRBV2
D gene: NA
J gene: TRBJ1-5
clone size: NA
CDR3 protein: CASSDLTRDQPQHF
CDR3 DNA: TGTGCCAGCAGTGACCTCACGAGGGATCAGCCCCAGCATTTT

V gene: TRBV16
D gene: NA
J gene: TRBJ1-6
clone size: NA
CDR3 protein: CASSHWADNSPLHF
CDR3 DNA: TGTGCCAGCAGCCATTGGGCAGACAATTCACCCCTCCACTTT

V gene: TRBV6-1
D gene: TRBD1
J gene: TRBJ1-3
clone size: NA
CDR3 protein: CASSVRTGGSGNTIYF
CDR3 DNA: TGTGCCAGCAGTGTTAGGACAGGGGGCTCTGGAAACACCATATATTTT

V gene: TRBV3-1/TRBV3-2
D gene: NA
J gene: TRBJ1-1
clone size: NA
CDR3 protein: CASSREWSGRTEAFF
CDR3 DNA: TGTGCCAGCAGCCGGGAATGGTCCGGGAGAACTGAAGCTTTCTTT

V gene: TRBV7-2
D gene: TRBD1
J gene: TRBJ1-2
clone size: NA
CDR3 protein: CASSLGTGRANYGYTF
CDR3 DNA: TGTGCCAGCAGCTTAGGGACAGGGAGGGCTAACTATGGCTACACCTTC

V gene: TRBV5-1
D gene: TRBD1
J gene: TRBJ2-7
clone size: NA
CDR3 protein: CASSLEGQGYEQYF
CDR3 DNA: TGCGCCAGCAGCTTGGAGGGACAGGGCTACGAGCAGTACTTC